This T cell receptor beta chain emerged from a study of blood T cell repertoires in COVID-19 (dated by TCRdb to about 2020). Background on the whole study: Samples covering the acute and convalescent phases of COVID-19 were provided by collaborators in the United States, Italy and Spain. Nearly every sample came with metadata listing a de-identified subject ID, COVID-19 status, age in years and sex. Where available, HLA class I and class II types were taken from metadata supplied by the sample provider and were not determined by assay-based typing. Deeply sampled blood TCRbeta repertoires from subjects exposed to, actively infected with, or recovered from COVID-19 were included in the dataset. The repertoires were made available in a free public database intended to serve as a resource for research on the immune response to SARS-CoV-2. Samples were obtained from the ongoing ImmuneRACE study (first 160 participants) and from 950 to 1,500 subjects provided by 6 global collaborators. The prospective study material was composed of cDNA or gDNA derived from T cells, B-cell-depleted T cells, or PBMCs.

From its cysteine to its phenylalanine, the CDR3 spans 14 amino acids. Only CDR3 DNA is held: 42 bases, read in frame from base 1. V gives up 6 bases and J gives up 2 bases, and the segment between their germline ends measures 12 bases. The germline V gene supplies CDR1 SGHRS and CDR2 YFSETQ. As regards this clone: The antigen this receptor binds is unknown. No much larger clone exists at a distance of one base, and base qualities are not known.

Overall results and qualifications from the work: The quantity of clinical and demographic metadata differed by source and by participant and was supplied without curation.

The collaborating institutions used their own protocols to collect whole blood in K2EDTA tubes. For TCRbeta analysis, collaborators shipped samples in one of three forms: frozen whole blood, isolated PBMCs, or DNA extracted from either of those sample types. TCRbeta CDR3 regions were amplified from genomic DNA using the immunoSEQ Assay, a bias-controlled multiplex PCR. The authors' pipeline ran thus. Within the assay, amplification of reference gene primers was used to estimate how many nucleated cells each sample contained. Sequence reads were collapsed and filtered to measure the absolute abundance of every unique TCRbeta CDR3 rearrangement. Productive Simpson clonality was computed per sample as the square root of Simpson's diversity index over productive rearrangements. Entries here come from immuneACCESS through TCRdb and include only in-frame sequences with V and J called. Some clones fail to appear in such tables; in the studies checked, an unresolved V gene covers under half of the shortfall, and the cause of the remainder is unknown. V and J calls and clone size are as listed in that table; D and trimming were resolved from the DNA. In all, the sample holds a few hundred thousand clones, and about 82% of those were seen once. Roughly 7% of the sample belongs to the ten largest clones.

The chain is assembled from TRBV5-1 and TRBJ1-5, with no confidently assigned D gene. The receptor was isolated from a human donor in a cohort sampled during active COVID-19. Sequenced sample: peripheral blood. The CDR3 in this case is CASTEHPGNQPQHF. The DNA is as follows: TGCGCCAGCACTGAACATCCCGGCAATCAGCCCCAGCATTTT.